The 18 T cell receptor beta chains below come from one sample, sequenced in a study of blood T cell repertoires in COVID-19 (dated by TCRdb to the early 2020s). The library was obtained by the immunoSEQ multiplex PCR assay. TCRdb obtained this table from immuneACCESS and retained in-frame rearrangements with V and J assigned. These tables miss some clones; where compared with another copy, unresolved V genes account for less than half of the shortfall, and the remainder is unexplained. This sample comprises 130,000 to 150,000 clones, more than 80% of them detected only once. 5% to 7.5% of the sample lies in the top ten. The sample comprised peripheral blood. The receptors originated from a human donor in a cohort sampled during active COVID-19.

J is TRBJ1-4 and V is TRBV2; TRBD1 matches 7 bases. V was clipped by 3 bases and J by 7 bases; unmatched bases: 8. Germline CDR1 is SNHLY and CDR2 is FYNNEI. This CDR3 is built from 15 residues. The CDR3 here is CASSDQGEKGEKLFF. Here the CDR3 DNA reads TGTGCCAGCAGTGATCAGGGGGAAAAAGGTGAAAAACTGTTTTTT.

The CDR3 nucleotides read TGTGCCAGCAGCTTAGACACCTCTGGGGCCAACGTCCTGACTTTC. Translation gives CASSLDTSGANVLTF. The V gene is TRBV11-1, the J gene TRBJ2-6; D gene ambiguous. This CDR3 is 15 amino acids long. Trimming took 1 base from V and 0 from J, leaving 4 bases between them. Germline V lookup: CDR1 SGHAT, CDR2 FQDESV (reference sequence). Full variable domain (missing parts from reference TRBV11-1 and TRBJ2-6): EAEVAQSPRYKITEKSQAVAFWCDPISGHATLYWYRQILGQGPELLVQFQDESVVDDSQLPKDRFSAERLKGVDSTLKIQPAELGDSAMYLCASSLDTSGANVLTFGAGSRLTVL.

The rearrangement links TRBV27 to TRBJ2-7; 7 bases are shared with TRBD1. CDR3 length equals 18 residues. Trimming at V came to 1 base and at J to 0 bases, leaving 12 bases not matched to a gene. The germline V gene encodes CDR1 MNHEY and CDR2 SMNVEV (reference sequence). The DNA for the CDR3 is TGTGCCAGCAGTTTATTCAGATCCGTACAGGGGAGCTCCTACGAGCAGTACTTC. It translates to CASSLFRSVQGSSYEQYF.

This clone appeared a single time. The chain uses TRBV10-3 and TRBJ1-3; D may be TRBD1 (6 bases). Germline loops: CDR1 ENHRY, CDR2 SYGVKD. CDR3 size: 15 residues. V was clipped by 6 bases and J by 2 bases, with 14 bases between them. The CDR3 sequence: CAIRTGPPTGNTIYF. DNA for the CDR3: TGTGCCATCAGGACAGGTCCTCCCACTGGAAACACCATATATTTT.

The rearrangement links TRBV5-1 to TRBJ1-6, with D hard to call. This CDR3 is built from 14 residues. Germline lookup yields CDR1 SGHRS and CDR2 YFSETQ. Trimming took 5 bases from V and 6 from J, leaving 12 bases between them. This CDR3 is CASRVEGTNSPLHF. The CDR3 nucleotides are TGCGCCAGCAGGGTGGAGGGTACTAATTCACCCCTCCACTTT.

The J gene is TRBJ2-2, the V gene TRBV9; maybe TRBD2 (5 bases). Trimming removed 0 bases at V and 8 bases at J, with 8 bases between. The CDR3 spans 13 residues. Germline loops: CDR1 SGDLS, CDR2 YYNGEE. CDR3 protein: CASSVESGGELFF. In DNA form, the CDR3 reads TGTGCCAGCAGCGTAGAGTCGGGAGGGGAGCTGTTTTTT.

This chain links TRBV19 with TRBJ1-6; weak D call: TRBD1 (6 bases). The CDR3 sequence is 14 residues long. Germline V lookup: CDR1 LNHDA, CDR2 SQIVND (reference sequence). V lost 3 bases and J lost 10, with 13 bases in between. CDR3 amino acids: CASSMVGQESPLHF. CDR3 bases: TGTGCCAGTAGTATGGTGGGACAAGAGTCACCCCTCCACTTT.

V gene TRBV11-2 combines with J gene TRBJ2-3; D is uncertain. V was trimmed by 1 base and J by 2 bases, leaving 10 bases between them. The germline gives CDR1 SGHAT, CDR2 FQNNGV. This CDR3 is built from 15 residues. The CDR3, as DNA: TGTGCCAGCAGCTTAGTAGGTGGGCCCACAGATACGCAGTATTTT. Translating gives CASSLVGGPTDTQYF.

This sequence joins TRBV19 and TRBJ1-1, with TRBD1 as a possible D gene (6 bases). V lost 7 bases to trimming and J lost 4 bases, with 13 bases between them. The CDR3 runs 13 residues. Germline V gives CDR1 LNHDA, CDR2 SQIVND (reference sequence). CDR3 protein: CASNEEGVTEAFF. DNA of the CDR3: TGTGCCAGTAATGAAGAGGGGGTCACTGAAGCTTTCTTT.

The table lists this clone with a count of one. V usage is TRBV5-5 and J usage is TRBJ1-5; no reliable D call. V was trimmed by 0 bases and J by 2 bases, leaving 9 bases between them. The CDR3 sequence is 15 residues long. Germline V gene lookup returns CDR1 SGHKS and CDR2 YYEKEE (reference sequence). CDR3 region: CASSLVVRGNQPQHF. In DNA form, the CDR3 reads TGTGCCAGCAGCTTGGTGGTTCGGGGCAATCAGCCCCAGCATTTT.

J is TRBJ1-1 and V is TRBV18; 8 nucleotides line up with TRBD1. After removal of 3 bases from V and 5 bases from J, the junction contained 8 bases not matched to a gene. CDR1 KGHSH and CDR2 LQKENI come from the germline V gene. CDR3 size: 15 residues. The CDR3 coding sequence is TGTGCCAGCTCACCCCCCTCGACAGGGGCTACTGAAGCTTTCTTT. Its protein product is CASSPPSTGATEAFF.

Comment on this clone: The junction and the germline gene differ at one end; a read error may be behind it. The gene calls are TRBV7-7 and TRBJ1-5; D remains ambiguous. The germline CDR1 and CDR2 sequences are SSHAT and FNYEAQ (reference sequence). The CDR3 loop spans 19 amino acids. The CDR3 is CASSLEFGGRLHSNQPQHF. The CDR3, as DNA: TGTGCTAGCAGCTTAGAATTTGGAGGCAGACTCCATAGCAATCAGCCCCAGCATTTT.

The CDR3 reads CASSLGQGTDTQYF. The CDR3 DNA follows: TGTGCCAGCAGCCTGGGACAGGGCACAGATACGCAGTATTTT. This chain connects TRBV7-2 to TRBJ2-3; TRBD1 agrees at 8 bases. V was clipped by 5 bases and J by 1 base; unmatched bases: 2. This CDR3 is built from 14 residues. Germline V gene lookup returns CDR1 SGHTA and CDR2 FQGNSA.

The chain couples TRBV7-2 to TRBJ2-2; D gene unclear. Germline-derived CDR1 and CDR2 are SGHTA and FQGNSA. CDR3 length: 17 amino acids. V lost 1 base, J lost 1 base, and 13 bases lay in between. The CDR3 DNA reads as TGTGCCAGCAGCTTAGTACTTTTCACCCGGAACACCGGGGAGCTGTTTTTT. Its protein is CASSLVLFTRNTGELFF. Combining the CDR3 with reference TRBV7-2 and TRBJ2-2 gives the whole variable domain GAGVSQSPSNKVTEKGKDVELRCDPISGHTALYWYRQSLGQGLEFLIYFQGNSAPDKSGLPSDRFSAERTGGSVSTLTIQRTQQEDSAVYLCASSLVLFTRNTGELFFGEGSRLTVL.

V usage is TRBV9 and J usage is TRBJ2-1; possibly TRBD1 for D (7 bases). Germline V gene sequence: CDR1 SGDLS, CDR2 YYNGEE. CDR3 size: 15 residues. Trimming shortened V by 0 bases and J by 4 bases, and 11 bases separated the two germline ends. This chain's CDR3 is CASSVDQGGYNEQFF. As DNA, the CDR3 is TGTGCCAGCAGCGTAGACCAGGGGGGTTACAATGAGCAGTTCTTC. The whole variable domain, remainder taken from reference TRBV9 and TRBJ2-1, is DSGVTQTPKHLITATGQRVTLRCSPRSGDLSVYWYQQSLDQGLQFLIQYYNGEERAKGNILERFSAQQFPDLHSELNLSSLELGDSALYFCASSVDQGGYNEQFFGPGTRLTVL.

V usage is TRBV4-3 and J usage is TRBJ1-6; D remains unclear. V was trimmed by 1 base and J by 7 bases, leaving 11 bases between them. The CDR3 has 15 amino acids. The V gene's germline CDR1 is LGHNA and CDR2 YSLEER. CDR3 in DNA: TGCGCCAGCAGCCAAGCAGGACTGGGGAATTCACCCCTCCACTTT. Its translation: CASSQAGLGNSPLHF.

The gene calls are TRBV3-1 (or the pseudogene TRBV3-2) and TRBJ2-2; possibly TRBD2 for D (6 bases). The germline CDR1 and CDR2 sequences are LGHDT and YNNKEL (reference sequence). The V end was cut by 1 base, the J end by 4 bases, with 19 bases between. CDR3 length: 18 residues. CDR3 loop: CASSQVGVSGWSTGELFF. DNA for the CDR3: TGTGCCAGCAGCCAAGTTGGAGTCAGCGGGTGGAGCACCGGGGAGCTGTTTTTT.

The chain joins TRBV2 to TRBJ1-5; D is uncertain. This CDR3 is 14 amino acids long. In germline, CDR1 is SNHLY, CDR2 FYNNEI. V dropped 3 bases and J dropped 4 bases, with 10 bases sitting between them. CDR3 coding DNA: TGTGCCAGCAGTGACAGCCAGGATAATCAGCCCCAGCATTTT. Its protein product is CASSDSQDNQPQHF.